This TCR beta chain was sequenced during a study of OX40 agonist ivuxolimab in advanced cancers. About the study: Those enrolled were approximately 87% male, with a mean age of approximately 60 years and ages from about 20 to 90. General study findings and limits: Individuals who were partial responders at 0.1-3.0 mg/kg had clonal expansion that ranked among the lowest. Relative to CD4+, CD8+ T cells held more expanded clones on average.

Points on this clone: The antigen remains unidentified.

TCRdb's table, derived via immunoSEQ multiplex PCR, lists solely in-frame clones and lacks some. This sample carries about 69,000 clones, around 80% of them seen once, and the ten largest clones take over 2%. The sequences come from CD4+ or CD8+ T cells sorted from blood, collected in a trial of the OX40 agonist ivuxolimab. The sequence derives from an adult with an advanced solid tumor such as melanoma, head and neck, liver or kidney cancer.

Here the CDR3 reads CSVEGVGLAGRSYNEQFF. CDR3 sequence (DNA): TGCAGCGTTGAAGGGGTGGGACTAGCGGGCCGCTCCTACAATGAGCAGTTCTTC. The chain links TRBV29-1 to TRBJ2-1, with TRBD2 matching over 12 bases. With V trimmed by 1 base and J by 0 bases, 7 bases remained unmatched. Germline loops: CDR1 SQVTM, CDR2 ANQGSEA. The CDR3 is made up of 18 amino acids.